This TCR beta chain was observed in a study of CD8 T cells in Susac syndrome. Study background: Among sequenced Susac syndrome patients, over five had active disease and eight were in remission.

This CDR3 contains 14 residues. Germline V CDR1 and CDR2: LGHDT, YNNKEL (reference sequence). Trimming cost V 0 bases and J 1 base, with 6 bases left between them. About this clonotype: The antigen is not known.

Overall study results and limits: In Susac syndrome, the CD4+ T cell repertoires did not show clonal expansion.

Reverse transcription of roughly 0.5 to 1 ug RNA used random hexamers. TCRdb reprocessed the immunoSEQ multiplex PCR reads via MiXCR and lists one record per CDR3 protein. Among around 150,000 distinct CDR3 sequences listed, more than 85% were seen once. Sequencing targeted TCR beta in T cells from blood (CD8+ and CD4+). The chain is built from TRBV3-1 and TRBJ2-5; D remains unclear. The receptor's source is a human donor with Susac syndrome. The sample was CD4+ T cells from PBMCs. CDR3 bases: TGTGCCAGCAGCCAAGACAGATTCCAAGAGACCCAGTACTTC. Its translation: CASSQDRFQETQYF.